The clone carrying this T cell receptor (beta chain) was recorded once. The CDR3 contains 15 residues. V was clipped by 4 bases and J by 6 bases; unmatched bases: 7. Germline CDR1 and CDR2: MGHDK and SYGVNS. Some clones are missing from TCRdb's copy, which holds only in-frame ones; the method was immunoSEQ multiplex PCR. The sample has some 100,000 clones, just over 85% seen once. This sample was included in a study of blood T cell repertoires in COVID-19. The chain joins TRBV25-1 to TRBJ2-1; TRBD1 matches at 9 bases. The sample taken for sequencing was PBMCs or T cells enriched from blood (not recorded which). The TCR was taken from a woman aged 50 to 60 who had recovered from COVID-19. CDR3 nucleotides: TGTGCCAGCAGTGTCGGGACAGGGAGGAGCAATGAGCAGTTCTTC. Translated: CASSVGTGRSNEQFF.